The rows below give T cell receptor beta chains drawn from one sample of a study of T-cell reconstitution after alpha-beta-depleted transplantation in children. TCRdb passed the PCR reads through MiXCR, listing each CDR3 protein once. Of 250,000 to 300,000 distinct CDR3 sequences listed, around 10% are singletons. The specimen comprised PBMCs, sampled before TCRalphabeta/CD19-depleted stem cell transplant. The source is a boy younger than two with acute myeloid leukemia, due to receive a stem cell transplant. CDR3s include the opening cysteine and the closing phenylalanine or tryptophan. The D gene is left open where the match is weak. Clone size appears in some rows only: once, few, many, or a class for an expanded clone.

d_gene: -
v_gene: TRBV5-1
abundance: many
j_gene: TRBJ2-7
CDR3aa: CASSLMGGWYEQYF
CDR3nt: TGCGCCAGCAGCTTGATGGGGGGCTGGTACGAGCAGTACTTC

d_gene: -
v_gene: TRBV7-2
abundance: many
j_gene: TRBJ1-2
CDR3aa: CASSSFRGGYGYTF
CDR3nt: TGTGCCAGCAGCTCTTTCAGGGGTGGCTATGGCTACACCTTC

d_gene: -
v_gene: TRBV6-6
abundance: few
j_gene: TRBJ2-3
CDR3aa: CASSYGFTDTQYF
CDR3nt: TGTGCCAGCAGTTACGGGTTCACAGATACGCAGTATTTT

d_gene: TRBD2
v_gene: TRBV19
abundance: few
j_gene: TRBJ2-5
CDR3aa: CASTAAGGPSETQYF
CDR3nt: TGTGCAAGTACCGCTGCGGGGGGTCCGTCGGAGACCCAGTACTTC

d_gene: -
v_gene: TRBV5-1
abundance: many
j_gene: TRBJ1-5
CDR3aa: CASSWEGHQPQHF
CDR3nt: TGCGCCAGCAGTTGGGAGGGGCATCAGCCCCAGCATTTT

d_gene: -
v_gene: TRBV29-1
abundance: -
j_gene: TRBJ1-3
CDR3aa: CSVKGNNTIYF
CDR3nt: TGCAGCGTCAAGGGGAACAACACCATATATTTT

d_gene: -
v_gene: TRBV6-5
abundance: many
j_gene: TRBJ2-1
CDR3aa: CASSYSVTESSYNEQFF
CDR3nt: TGTGCCAGCAGTTACTCGGTGACAGAGAGCTCCTACAATGAGCAGTTCTTC

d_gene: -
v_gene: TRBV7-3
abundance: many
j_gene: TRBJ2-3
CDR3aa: CASSLTRGSTDTQYF
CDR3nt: TGTGCCAGCAGCTTAACGCGGGGCAGCACAGATACGCAGTATTTT

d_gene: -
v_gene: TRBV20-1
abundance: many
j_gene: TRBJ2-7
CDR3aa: CSASQPGLLYYEQYF
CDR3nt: TGCAGTGCTAGTCAACCGGGACTGTTATATTACGAGCAGTACTTC

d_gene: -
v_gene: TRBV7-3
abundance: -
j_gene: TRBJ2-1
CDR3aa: CASSLIGGDSYNEQFF
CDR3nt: TGTGCCAGCAGCTTAATCGGCGGGGATTCCTACAATGAGCAGTTCTTC

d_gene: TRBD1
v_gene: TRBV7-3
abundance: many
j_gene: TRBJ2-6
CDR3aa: CASSLRDRVAGGANVLTF
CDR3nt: TGTGCCAGCAGCTTAAGGGACAGGGTGGCTGGTGGGGCCAACGTCCTGACTTTC

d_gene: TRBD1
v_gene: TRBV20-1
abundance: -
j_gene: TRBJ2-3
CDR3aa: CSARTLTGTGGRDTQYF
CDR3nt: TGCAGTGCTAGAACCCTTACCGGGACAGGGGGCCGAGATACGCAGTATTTT

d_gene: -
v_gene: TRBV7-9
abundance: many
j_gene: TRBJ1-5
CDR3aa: CASSLGGRPQHF
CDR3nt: TGTGCCAGCAGCTTGGGTGGGCGGCCCCAGCATTTT

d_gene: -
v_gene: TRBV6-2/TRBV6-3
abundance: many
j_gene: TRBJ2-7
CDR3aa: CASDDTYEQYF
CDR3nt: TGTGCCAGCGACGATACCTACGAGCAGTACTTC

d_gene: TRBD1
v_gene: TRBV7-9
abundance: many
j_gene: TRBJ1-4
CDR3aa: CASSWTGDEKLFF
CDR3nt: TGTGCCAGCAGTTGGACAGGGGATGAAAAACTGTTTTTT

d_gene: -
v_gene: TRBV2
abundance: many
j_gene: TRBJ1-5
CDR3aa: CASRKGASNQPQHF
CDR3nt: TGTGCCAGCAGGAAGGGAGCTAGCAATCAGCCCCAGCATTTT

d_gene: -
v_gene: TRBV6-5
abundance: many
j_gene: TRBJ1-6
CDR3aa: CASSYSSGRATNSPLHF
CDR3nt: TGTGCCAGCAGTTACTCGTCGGGCAGGGCGACTAATTCACCCCTCCACTTT

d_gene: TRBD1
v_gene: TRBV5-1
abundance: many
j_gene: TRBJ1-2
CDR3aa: CASSSTGNYGYTF
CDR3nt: TGCGCCAGCAGTTCGACAGGGAACTATGGCTACACCTTC

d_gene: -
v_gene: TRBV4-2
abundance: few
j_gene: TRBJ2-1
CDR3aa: CASSQKLDNEQFF
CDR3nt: TGTGCCAGCAGCCAGAAACTTGACAATGAGCAGTTCTTC

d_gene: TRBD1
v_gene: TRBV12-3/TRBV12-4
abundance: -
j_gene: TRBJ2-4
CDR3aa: CASSLDRGKVAKNIQYF
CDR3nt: TGTGCCAGCAGTTTGGACAGGGGGAAGGTGGCCAAAAACATTCAGTACTTC

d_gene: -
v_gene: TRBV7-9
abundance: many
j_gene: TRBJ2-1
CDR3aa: CASSPRRSGASYNEQFF
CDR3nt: TGTGCCAGCAGCCCCCGGCGTTCCGGGGCCTCGTACAATGAGCAGTTCTTC

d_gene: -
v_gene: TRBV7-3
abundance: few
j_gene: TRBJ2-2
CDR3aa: CASSLTMGRDTGELFF
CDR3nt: TGTGCCAGCAGCTTAACGATGGGGCGAGACACCGGGGAGCTGTTTTTT

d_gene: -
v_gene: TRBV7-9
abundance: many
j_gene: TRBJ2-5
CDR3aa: CASSLRHQETQYF
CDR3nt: TGTGCCAGCAGCTTAAGGCATCAAGAGACCCAGTACTTC

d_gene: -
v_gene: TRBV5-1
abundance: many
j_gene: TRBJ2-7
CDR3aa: CASSLSIGSRLMGEQYF
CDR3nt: TGCGCCAGCAGCTTGAGCATCGGGTCCAGGCTAATGGGCGAGCAGTACTTC

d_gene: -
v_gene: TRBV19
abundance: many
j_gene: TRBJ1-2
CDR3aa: CASSPTVLYGYTF
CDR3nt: TGTGCCAGTAGTCCCACAGTACTCTATGGCTACACCTTC

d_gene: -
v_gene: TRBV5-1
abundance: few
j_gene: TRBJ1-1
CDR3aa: CASSLEGMRDTEAFF
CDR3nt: TGCGCCAGCAGCTTGGAGGGGATGCGGGACACTGAAGCTTTCTTT

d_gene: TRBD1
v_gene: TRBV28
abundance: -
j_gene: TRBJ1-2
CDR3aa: CATSRTGGTNYGYTF
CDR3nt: TGTGCCACCTCCAGGACAGGGGGGACCAACTATGGCTACACCTTC

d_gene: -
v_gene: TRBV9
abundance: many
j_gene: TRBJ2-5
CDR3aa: CASSVVGRGEETQYF
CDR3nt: TGTGCCAGCAGCGTAGTGGGCAGGGGGGAAGAGACCCAGTACTTC

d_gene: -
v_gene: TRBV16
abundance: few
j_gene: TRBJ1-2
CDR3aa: CASSQSVGLYGYTF
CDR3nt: TGTGCCAGCAGCCAATCGGTGGGTCTCTATGGCTACACCTTC

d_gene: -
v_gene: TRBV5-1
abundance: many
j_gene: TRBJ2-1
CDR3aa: CASSLETRMGYNEQFF
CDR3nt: TGCGCCAGCAGCTTGGAAACTAGGATGGGGTACAATGAGCAGTTCTTC

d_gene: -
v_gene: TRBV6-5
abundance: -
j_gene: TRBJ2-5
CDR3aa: CASSYLYSEETQYF
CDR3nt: TGTGCCAGCAGTTACCTCTATTCCGAAGAGACCCAGTACTTC

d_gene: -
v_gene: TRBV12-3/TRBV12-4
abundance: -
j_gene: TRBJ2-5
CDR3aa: CASSWREETQYF
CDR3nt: TGTGCCAGCAGTTGGAGGGAAGAGACCCAGTACTTC

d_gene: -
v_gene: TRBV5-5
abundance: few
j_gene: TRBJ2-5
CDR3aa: CASSSLGHPLAETQYF
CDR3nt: TGTGCCAGCAGCTCGCTGGGACACCCCCTTGCGGAGACCCAGTACTTC

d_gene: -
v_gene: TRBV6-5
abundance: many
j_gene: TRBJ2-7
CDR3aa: CASSWRGTHEQYF
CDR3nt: TGTGCCAGCAGTTGGCGGGGAACCCACGAGCAGTACTTC

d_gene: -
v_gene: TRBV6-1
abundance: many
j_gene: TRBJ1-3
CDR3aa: CASGLEFGNTIYF
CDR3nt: TGTGCCAGCGGGCTGGAGTTCGGAAACACCATATATTTT

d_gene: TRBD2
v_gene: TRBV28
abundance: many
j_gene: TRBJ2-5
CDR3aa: CASGLAGGETQYF
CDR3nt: TGTGCCAGCGGCCTAGCGGGAGGGGAGACCCAGTACTTC

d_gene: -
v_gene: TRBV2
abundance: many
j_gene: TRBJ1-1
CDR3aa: CASSLLWTEAFF
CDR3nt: TGTGCCAGTTCCCTACTGTGGACTGAAGCTTTCTTT

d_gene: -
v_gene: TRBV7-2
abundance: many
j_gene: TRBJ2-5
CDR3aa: CASSFRSETQYF
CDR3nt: TGTGCCAGCAGCTTCAGGTCCGAGACCCAGTACTTC

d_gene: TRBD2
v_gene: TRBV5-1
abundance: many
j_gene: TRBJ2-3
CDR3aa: CASSSGTSGSTDTQYF
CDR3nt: TGCGCCAGCAGCTCCGGGACTAGCGGAAGCACAGATACGCAGTATTTT

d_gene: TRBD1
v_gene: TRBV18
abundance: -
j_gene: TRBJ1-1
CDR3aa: CASSPGQVTEAFF
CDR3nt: TGTGCCAGCTCACCGGGACAGGTCACTGAAGCTTTCTTT

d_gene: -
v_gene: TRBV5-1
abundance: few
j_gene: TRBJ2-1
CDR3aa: CASRSQGTISYNEQFF
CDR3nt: TGCGCCAGCAGGTCACAGGGTACCATCTCCTACAATGAGCAGTTCTTC

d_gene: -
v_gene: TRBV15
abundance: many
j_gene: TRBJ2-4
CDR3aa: CASREKRREIDF
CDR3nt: TGTGCCAGCAGAGAAAAGAGAAGGGAGATAGACTTC

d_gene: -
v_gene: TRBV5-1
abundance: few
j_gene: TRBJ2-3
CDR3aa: CASSFYSGPPKGDTQYF
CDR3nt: TGCGCCAGCAGCTTTTACAGCGGGCCACCCAAGGGAGATACGCAGTATTTT

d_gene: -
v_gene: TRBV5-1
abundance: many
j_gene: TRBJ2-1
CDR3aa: CASSQGRDEQFF
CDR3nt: TGCGCCAGCAGCCAGGGTAGAGATGAGCAGTTCTTC

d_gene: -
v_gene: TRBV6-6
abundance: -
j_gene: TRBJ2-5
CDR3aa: CASSYSGGSKTQYF
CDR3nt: TGTGCCAGCAGTTACTCGGGGGGAAGCAAGACCCAGTACTTC